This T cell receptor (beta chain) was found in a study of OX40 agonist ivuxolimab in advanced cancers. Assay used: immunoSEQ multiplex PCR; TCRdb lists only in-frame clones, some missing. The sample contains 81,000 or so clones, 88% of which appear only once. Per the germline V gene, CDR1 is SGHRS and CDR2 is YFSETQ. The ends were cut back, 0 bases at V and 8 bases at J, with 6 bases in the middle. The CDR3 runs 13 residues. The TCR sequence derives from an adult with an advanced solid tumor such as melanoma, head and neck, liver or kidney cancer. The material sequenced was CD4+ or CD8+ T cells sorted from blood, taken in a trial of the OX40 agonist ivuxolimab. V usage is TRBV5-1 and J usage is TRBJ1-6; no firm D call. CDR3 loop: CASSLEAYSPLHF. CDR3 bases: TGCGCCAGCAGCTTGGAAGCATATTCACCCCTCCACTTT.